These 8 T cell receptor beta chains came from one sample sequenced in a study of shared clonotypes between healthy human individuals. Data came from immunoSEQ multiplex PCR; TCRdb stores just in-frame clones and leaves some out. The sample has hundreds of thousands of clones; about two thirds are singletons. Sequencing was done on a sample of memory CD4+ T cells sorted from blood. The subset: CD45RA-negative fraction. Receptors originate from a woman younger than 45 in good health.

The chain has TRBV5-1 and TRBJ2-7, with D possibly TRBD2 on 5 matching bases. Germline-derived CDR1 and CDR2 are SGHRS and YFSETQ. CDR3 size: 15 residues. The V gene lost 1 base and the J gene lost 6 bases, with 17 bases spanning the gap. The CDR3: CASSLLGSENLEQYF. For the CDR3, the DNA is TGCGCCAGCAGCTTGCTTGGTAGCGAGAACCTCGAGCAGTACTTC. The complete variable domain, with remaining parts taken from reference TRBV5-1 and TRBJ2-7, reads KAGVTQTPRYLIKTRGQQVTLSCSPISGHRSVSWYQQTPGQGLQFLFEYFSETQRNKGNFPGRFSGRQFSNSRSEMNVSTLELGDSALYLCASSLLGSENLEQYFGPGTRLTVT.

This clone was detected ten times or more. The V call is TRBV7-9, the J call TRBJ2-1, with D possibly matching TRBD2 (5 bases). This CDR3 is built from 13 residues. Germline V gene data show CDR1 as SEHNR and CDR2 as FQNEAQ (reference sequence). Trimming shortened V by 5 bases and J by 11 bases, and 16 bases separated the two germline ends. This chain's CDR3 is CASSPTRDLQQFF. The CDR3 bases are TGTGCCAGCAGCCCTACTCGGGATCTTCAGCAGTTCTTC.

The J gene is TRBJ1-2, the V gene TRBV7-9; 9 bases match TRBD1. Germline lookup yields CDR1 SEHNR and CDR2 FQNEAQ (reference sequence). This CDR3 is built from 15 residues. V was pared by 7 bases and J by 2 bases, with 8 bases of the junction left unmatched. The CDR3 DNA is TGTGCCAGCACCCCGGGGGGGACAGGGAACTATGGCTACACCTTC. This gives the protein CASTPGGTGNYGYTF.

The table lists this clone with a count of one. This chain connects TRBV2 to TRBJ2-5; D possibly corresponds to TRBD2 (5 bases). V lost 7 bases to trimming and J lost 4 bases, with 16 bases between them. The CDR3 extends over 14 amino acids. Germline V gene lookup returns CDR1 SNHLY and CDR2 FYNNEI. As DNA, the CDR3 is TGTGCCAGCATTCAGCCTTGGGCGGGAGAGACCCAGTACTTC. Residues: CASIQPWAGETQYF.

This clone was recorded a few times. The identical CDR3 is also encoded by other nucleotide sequences in the sample. Written as DNA, the CDR3 is TGTGCCAGCTCTCAGGGCACTGAAGCTTTCTTT. Translation: CASSQGTEAFF. J is TRBJ1-1 and V is TRBV18; maybe TRBD1 (5 bases). CDR3 length equals 11 residues. Germline lookup yields CDR1 KGHSH and CDR2 LQKENI. Trimming pared 6 bases from V and 4 bases from J, leaving 6 bases between. Using reference TRBV18 and TRBJ1-1 for the parts outside the CDR3, the full variable domain is NAGVMQNPRHLVRRRGQEARLRCSPMKGHSHVYWYRQLPEEGLKFMVYLQKENIIDESGMPKERFSAEFPKEGPSILRIQQVVRGDSAAYFCASSQGTEAFFGQGTRLTVV.

V gene TRBV5-4 combines with J gene TRBJ2-7, with 7 bases fitting TRBD2. The V and J ends lost 5 bases and 0 bases, in that order; junction bases with no gene match: 11. The CDR3 totals 16 residues. CDR1 is SGHNT and CDR2 is YYREEE in the germline V gene (reference sequence). Here the CDR3 DNA reads TGTGCCAGCAGTTCCGGAGGAGCGGGAAGCTCCTACGAGCAGTACTTC. Translated, it gives CASSSGGAGSSYEQYF. The variable domain in full, completed from reference TRBV5-4 and TRBJ2-7, reads ETGVTQSPTHLIKTRGQQVTLRCSSQSGHNTVSWYQQALGQGPQFIFQYYREEENGRGNFPPRFSGLQFPNYSSELNVNALELDDSALYLCASSSGGAGSSYEQYFGPGTRLTVT.

V gene TRBV7-6 combines with J gene TRBJ2-2, with D perhaps TRBD1 (6 bases). V was shortened by 2 bases and J by 2 bases, with 15 bases between the two germline ends. Germline CDR1 SGHVS, CDR2 FNYEAQ. The CDR3 has 17 amino acids. CDR3 loop: CASSLRATGVNTGELFF. In DNA, the CDR3 is TGTGCCAGCAGCTTAAGGGCGACAGGCGTTAACACCGGGGAGCTGTTTTTT. Full variable domain (remainder filled in from reference TRBV7-6 and TRBJ2-2): GAGVSQSPRYKVTKRGQDVALRCDPISGHVSLYWYRQALGQGPEFLTYFNYEAQQDKSGLPNDRFSAERPEGSISTLTIQRTEQRDSAMYRCASSLRATGVNTGELFFGEGSRLTVL.

This sequence joins TRBV15 and TRBJ2-1; 7 nucleotides match TRBD2. The V gene end was trimmed by 0 bases and the J gene end by 13 bases; junction bases not matched to a gene: 9. CDR3 length: 14 amino acids. Germline values: CDR1 LNHNV, CDR2 YYDKDF (reference sequence). The CDR3: CATSRDLASGEQFF. CDR3 nucleotides: TGTGCCACCAGCAGAGATCTGGCTAGCGGCGAACAGTTCTTC.